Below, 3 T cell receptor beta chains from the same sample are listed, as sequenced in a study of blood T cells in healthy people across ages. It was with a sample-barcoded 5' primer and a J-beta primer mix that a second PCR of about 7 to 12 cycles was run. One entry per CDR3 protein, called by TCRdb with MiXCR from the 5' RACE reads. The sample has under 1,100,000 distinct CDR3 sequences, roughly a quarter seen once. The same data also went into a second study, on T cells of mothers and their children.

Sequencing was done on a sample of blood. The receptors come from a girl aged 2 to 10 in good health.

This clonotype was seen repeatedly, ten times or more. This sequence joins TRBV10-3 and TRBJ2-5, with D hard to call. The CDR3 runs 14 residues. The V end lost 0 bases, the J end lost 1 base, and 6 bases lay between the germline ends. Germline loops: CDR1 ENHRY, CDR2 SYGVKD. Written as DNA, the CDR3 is TGTGCCATCAGTGAGTCACCAGCCCAAGAGACCCAGTACTTC. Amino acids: CAISESPAQETQYF.

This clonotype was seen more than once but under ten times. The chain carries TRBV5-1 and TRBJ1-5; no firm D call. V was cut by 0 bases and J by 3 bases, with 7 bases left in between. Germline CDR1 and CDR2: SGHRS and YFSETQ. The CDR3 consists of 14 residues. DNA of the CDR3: TGCGCCAGCAGCTTGGATGGGATCAATCAGCCCCAGCATTTT. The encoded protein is CASSLDGINQPQHF.

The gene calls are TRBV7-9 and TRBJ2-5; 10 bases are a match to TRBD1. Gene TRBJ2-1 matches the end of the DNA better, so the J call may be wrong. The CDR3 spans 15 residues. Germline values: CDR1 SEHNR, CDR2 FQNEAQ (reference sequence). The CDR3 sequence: CASSSRDRGLNEQFF. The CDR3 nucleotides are TGTGCCAGCAGCTCCCGGGACAGGGGTCTCAATGAGCAGTTCTTC.